This TCR beta chain was recovered during a study of cytomegalovirus exposure and HLA in healthy donors. Vbeta (60) and Jbeta (13) primers were used in the PCR. Assay: immunoSEQ multiplex PCR; the TCRdb copy retains only in-frame clones and omits some. The sample consists of fewer than 200,000 clones, over 75% of them appearing once. Regarding the study as a whole: It was reportedly the case that the classifier diagnosed cytomegalovirus status with high specificity and sensitivity.

This clone has just one count. Its target is unknown. This CDR3 spans 13 amino acids. Germline CDR1 and CDR2: SGHNT and YENEEA. The ends were cut back, 5 bases at V and 8 bases at J, with 15 bases in the middle. The TCR sequence derives from a human donor in good health. Sequenced sample: PBMCs. The chain employs TRBV11-3 and TRBJ1-2; a possible D gene is TRBD1 (6 bases). The DNA of the CDR3 is TGTGCCAGCAGCCACAAGACAGGCGGCGGCTACACCTTC. Translating gives CASSHKTGGGYTF.